This TCR beta chain is drawn from a study of radiotherapy plus CTLA-4 blockade in lung cancer. General study points: Some TCR clones had been derived from tumors. These clones expanded in peripheral blood after radiotherapy plus ipilimumab. In blood, early T cell clone dynamics reportedly predicted response best, together with interferon-beta.

CDR1 and CDR2 from the germline V gene are MDHEN and SYDVKM. V was clipped by 3 bases and J by 2 bases, with 16 bases between them. This CDR3 is built from 16 residues. Using immunoSEQ multiplex PCR, the repertoire was profiled, and TCRdb retains in-frame clones only, with some absent. This table has around 110,000 clones, more than 65% appearing once. As regards this clone: The antigen is undetermined.

This sequence joins TRBV28 and TRBJ1-2; a possible D gene is TRBD1 (6 bases). The sequenced sample was peripheral blood, obtained from a patient treated with radiotherapy plus ipilimumab. This receptor was obtained from a human donor with non-small cell lung cancer that progressed on radiotherapy plus ipilimumab. Some clones in this sample may be carry-over from other donors' samples. CDR3 nucleotides: TGTGCCAGCAGTTTGGACAGCATCGGGGGAAACTATGGCTACACCTTC. Its protein is CASSLDSIGGNYGYTF.